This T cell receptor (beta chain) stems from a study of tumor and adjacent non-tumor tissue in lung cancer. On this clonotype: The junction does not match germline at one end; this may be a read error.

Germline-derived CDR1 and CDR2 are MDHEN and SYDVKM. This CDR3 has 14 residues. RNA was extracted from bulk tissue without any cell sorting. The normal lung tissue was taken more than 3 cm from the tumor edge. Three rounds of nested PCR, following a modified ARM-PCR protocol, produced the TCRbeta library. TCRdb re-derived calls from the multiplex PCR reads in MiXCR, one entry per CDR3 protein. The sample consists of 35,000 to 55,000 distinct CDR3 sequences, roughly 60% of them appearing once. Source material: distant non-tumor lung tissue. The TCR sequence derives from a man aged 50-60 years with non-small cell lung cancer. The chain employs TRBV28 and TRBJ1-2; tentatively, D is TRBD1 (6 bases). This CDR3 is CDSSSPQGIYGYTF. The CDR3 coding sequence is TGTGACAGCAGTTCCCCACAGGGTATATATGGCTACACCTTC.